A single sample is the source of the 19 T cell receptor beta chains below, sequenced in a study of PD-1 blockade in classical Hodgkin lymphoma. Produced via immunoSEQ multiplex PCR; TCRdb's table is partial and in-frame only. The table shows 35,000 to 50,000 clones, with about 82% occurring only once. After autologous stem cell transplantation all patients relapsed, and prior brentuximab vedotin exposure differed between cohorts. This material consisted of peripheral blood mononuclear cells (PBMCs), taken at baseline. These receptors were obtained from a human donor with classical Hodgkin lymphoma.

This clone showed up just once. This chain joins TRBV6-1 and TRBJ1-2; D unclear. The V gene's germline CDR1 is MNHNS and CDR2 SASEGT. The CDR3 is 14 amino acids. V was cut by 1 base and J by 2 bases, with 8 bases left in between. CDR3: CASSEGPGNYGYTF. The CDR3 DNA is TGTGCCAGCAGTGAAGGGCCGGGGAACTATGGCTACACCTTC.

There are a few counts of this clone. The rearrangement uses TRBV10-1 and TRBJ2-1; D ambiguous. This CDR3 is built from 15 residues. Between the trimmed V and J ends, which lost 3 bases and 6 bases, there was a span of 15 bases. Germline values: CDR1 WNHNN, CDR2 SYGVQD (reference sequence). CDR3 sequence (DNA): TGCGCCAGCAGTGATTTTGGTTTCCTTCCCAATGAGCAGTTCTTC. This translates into CASSDFGFLPNEQFF.

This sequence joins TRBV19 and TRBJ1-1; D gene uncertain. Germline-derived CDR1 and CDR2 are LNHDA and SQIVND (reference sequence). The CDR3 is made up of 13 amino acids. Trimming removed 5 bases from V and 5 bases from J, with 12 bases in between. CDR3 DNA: TGTGCCAGTAGTGCGACATGGACGACTGAAGCTTTCTTT. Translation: CASSATWTTEAFF. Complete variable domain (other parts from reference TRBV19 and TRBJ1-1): DGGITQSPKYLFRKEGQNVTLSCEQNLNHDAMYWYRQDPGQGLRLIYYSQIVNDFQKGDIAEGYSVSREKKESFPLTVTSAQKNPTAFYLCASSATWTTEAFFGQGTRLTVV.

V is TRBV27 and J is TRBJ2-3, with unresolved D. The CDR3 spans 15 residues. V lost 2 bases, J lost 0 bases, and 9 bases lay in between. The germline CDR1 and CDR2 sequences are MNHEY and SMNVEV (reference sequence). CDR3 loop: CASSLSLVSTDTQYF. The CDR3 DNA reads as TGTGCCAGCAGTTTAAGCCTAGTGAGCACAGATACGCAGTATTTT.

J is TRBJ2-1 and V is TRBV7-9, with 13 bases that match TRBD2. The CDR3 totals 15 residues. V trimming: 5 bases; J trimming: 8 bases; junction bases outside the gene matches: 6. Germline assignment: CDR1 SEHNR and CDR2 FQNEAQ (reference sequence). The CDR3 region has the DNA TGTGCCAGCAGCCCAACTAGCGGGAGGGGGTATGAGCAGTTCTTC. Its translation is CASSPTSGRGYEQFF.

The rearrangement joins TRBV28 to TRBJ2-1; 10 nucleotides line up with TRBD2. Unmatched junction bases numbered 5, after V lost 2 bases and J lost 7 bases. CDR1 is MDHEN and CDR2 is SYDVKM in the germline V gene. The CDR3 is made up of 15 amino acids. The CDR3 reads CASSLRLAGVNEQFF. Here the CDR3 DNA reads TGTGCCAGCAGTTTAAGGCTAGCGGGAGTGAATGAGCAGTTCTTC.

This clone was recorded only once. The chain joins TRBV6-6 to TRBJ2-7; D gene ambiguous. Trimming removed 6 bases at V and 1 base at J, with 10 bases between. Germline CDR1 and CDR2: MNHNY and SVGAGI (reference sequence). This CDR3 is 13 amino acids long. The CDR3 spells CASSLLRSYEQYF. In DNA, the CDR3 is TGTGCCAGCAGCCTCCTAAGGTCCTACGAGCAGTACTTC.

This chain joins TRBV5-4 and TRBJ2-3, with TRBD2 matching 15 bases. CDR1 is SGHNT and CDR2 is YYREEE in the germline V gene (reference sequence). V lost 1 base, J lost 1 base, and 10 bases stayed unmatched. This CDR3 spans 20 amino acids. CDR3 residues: CASSLRGTSGRTLGTDTQYF. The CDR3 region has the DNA TGTGCCAGCAGCTTGCGGGGGACTAGCGGGAGGACCCTCGGCACAGATACGCAGTATTTT.

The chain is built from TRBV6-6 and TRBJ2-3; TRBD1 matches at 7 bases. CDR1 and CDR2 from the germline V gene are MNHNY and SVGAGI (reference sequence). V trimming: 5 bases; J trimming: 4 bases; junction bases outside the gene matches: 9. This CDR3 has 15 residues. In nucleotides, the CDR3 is TGTGCCAGCAGTATGGGACAGTCTTTCGCAGATACGCAGTATTTT. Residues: CASSMGQSFADTQYF.

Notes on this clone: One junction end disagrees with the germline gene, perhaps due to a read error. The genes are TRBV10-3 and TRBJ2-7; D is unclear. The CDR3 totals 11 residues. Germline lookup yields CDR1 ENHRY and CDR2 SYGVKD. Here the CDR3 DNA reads TGTGCCATCACCCCCTCCAACGAGCAGTACTTC. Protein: CAITPSNEQYF.

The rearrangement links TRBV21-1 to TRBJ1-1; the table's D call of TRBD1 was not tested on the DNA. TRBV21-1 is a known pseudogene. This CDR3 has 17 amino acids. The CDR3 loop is CASSKRYPDREETEAFF. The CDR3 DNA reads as TGTGCCAGCAGCAAAAGGTACCCGGACAGGGAAGAGACTGAAGCTTTCTTT.

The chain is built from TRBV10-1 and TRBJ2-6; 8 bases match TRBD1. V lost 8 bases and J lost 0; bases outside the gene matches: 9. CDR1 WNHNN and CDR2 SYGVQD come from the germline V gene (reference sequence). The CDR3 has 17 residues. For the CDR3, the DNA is TGCGCCAGCCCCGACCGGGACAGGTCCTCTGGGGCCAACGTCCTGACTTTC. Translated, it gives CASPDRDRSSGANVLTF.

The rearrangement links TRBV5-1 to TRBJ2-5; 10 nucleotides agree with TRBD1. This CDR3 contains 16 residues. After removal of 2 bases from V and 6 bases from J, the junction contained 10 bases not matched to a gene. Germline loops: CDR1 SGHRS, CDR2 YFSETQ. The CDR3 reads CASSFPGTGEGKTQYF. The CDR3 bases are TGCGCCAGCAGCTTCCCCGGGACAGGGGAGGGTAAGACCCAGTACTTC.

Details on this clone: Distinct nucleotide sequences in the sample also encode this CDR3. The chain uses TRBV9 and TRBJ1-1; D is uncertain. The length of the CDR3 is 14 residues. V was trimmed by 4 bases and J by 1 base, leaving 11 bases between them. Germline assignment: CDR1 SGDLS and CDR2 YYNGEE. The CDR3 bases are TGTGCCAGCAGCCCGGACCTGGGGAACACTGAAGCTTTCTTT. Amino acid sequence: CASSPDLGNTEAFF.

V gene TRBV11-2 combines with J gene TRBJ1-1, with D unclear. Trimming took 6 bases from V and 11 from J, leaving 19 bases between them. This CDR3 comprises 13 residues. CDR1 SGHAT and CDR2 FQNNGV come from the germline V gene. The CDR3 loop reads CASSRASGLRAFF. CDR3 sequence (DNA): TGTGCCAGCAGTAGGGCTTCGGGCTTGAGGGCTTTCTTT. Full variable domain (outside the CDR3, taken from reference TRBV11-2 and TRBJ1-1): EAGVAQSPRYKIIEKRQSVAFWCNPISGHATLYWYQQILGQGPKLLIQFQNNGVVDDSQLPKDRFSAERLKGVDSTLKIQPAKLEDSAVYLCASSRASGLRAFFGQGTRLTVV.

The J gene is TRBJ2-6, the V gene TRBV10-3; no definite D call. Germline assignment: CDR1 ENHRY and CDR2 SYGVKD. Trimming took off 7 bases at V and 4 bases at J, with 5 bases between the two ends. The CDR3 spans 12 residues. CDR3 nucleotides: TGTGCCATCACGCCCGGGGCCAACGTCCTGACTTTC. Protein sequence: CAITPGANVLTF.

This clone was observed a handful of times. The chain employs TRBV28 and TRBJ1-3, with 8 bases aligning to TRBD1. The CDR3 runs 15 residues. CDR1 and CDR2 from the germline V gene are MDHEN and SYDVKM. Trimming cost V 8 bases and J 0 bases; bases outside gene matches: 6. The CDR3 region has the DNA TGTGCCAGCCATAACAGGGGGGACTCTGGAAACACCATATATTTT. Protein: CASHNRGDSGNTIYF. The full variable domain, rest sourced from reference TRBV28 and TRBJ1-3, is DVKVTQSSRYLVKRTGEKVFLECVQDMDHENMFWYRQDPGLGLRLIYFSYDVKMKEKGDIPEGYSVSREKKERFSLILESASTNQTSMYLCASHNRGDSGNTIYFGEGSWLTVV.

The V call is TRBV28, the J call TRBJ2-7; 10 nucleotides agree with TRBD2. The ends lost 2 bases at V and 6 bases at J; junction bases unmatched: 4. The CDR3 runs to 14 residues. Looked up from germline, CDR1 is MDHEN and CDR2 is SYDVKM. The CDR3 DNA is TGTGCCAGCAGTTTAACTAGCGGGAAGAGCGAGCAGTACTTC. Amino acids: CASSLTSGKSEQYF.

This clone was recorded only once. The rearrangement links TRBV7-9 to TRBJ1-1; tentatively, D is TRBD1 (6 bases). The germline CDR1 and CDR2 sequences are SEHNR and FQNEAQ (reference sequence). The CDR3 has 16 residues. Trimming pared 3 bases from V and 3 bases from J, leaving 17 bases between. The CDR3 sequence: CASSLGDGGPHTEAFF. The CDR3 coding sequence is TGTGCCAGCAGCTTGGGCGACGGGGGCCCCCACACTGAAGCTTTCTTT.